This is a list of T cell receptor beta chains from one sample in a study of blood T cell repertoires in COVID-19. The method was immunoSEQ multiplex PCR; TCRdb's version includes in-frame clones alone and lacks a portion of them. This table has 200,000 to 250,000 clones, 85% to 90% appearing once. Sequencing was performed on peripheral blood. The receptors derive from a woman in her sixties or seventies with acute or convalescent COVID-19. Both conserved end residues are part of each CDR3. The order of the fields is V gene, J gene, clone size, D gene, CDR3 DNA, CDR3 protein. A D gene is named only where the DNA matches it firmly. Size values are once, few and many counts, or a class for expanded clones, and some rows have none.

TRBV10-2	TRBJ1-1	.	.	TGCGCCAGCACCTTAGCGGGGGGAGGCACTGAAGCTTTCTTT	CASTLAGGGTEAFF
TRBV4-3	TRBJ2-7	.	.	TGCGCCAGCAGCCAAGATGTCCCGAGGGCAACTTACGAGCAGTACTTC	CASSQDVPRATYEQYF
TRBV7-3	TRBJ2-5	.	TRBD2	TGTGCCAGCAGCATAAGTAGCGGGGTAGAGACCCAGTACTTC	CASSISSGVETQYF
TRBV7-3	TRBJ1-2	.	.	TGTGCCAGCAGCTTAAGGGGGGGCTATGGCTACACCTTC	CASSLRGGYGYTF
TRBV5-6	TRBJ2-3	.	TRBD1	TGTGCCAGCAGCCCAACAGGGGGCACAGATACGCAGTATTTT	CASSPTGGTDTQYF
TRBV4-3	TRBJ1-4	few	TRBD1	TGCGCCAGCAGCCAAGATTCCACGGGACAGGGGGATTCAACTAATGAAAAACTGTTTTTT	CASSQDSTGQGDSTNEKLFF
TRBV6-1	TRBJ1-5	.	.	TGTGCCAGCAGTGATAGGACCGGGGGAGAACTCTTTAGCAATCAGCCCCAGCATTTT	CASSDRTGGELFSNQPQHF
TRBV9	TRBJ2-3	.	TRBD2	TGTGCCAGCAGCGTAACTAGCGGGGTAGGAGATACGCAGTATTTT	CASSVTSGVGDTQYF
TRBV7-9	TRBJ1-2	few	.	TGTGCCAGCAGCTTGGCGGTTTCTACGAACTATGGCTACACCTTC	CASSLAVSTNYGYTF
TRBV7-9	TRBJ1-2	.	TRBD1	TGTGCCAGCAGCTTAGGACAGGGACTAGGTGGCTACACCTTC	CASSLGQGLGGYTF
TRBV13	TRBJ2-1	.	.	TGTGCCAGCAGCTTAGCAGCCAGGGTAAATGAGCAGTTCTTC	CASSLAARVNEQFF
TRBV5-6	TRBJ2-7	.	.	TGTGCCAGCAGCTTGGGCAGGGCCTACGAGCAGTACTTC	CASSLGRAYEQYF
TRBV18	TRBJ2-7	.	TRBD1	TGTGCCAGCTCAACTACACAGGGGACCTACGAGCAGTACTTC	CASSTTQGTYEQYF
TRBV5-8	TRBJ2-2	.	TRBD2	TGTGCCAGCAGCTCGGTCGGGGGGTTGATCGGGGAGCTGTTTTTT	CASSSVGGLIGELFF
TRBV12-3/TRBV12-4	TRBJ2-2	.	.	TGTGCCAGCAGTCAGGGACTTGGGGAGCTGTTTTTT	CASSQGLGELFF
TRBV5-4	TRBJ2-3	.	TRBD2	TGTGCCAGCAGCTTGCCGGGACGGGGGGGCCCAGATACGCAGTATTTT	CASSLPGRGGPDTQYF
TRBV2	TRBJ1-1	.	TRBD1	TGTGCCAGCAGTTCGGACAGGGACACTGAAGCTTTCTTT	CASSSDRDTEAFF
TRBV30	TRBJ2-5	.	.	TGTGCCTGGAGCTTAGGTAGGGGTCAGGCGACCCAGTACTTC	CAWSLGRGQATQYF
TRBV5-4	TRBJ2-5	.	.	TGTGCCAGCAGCTCCCCGGACGGGATAGAGACCCAGTACTTC	CASSSPDGIETQYF
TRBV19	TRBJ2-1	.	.	TGTGCCAGTACCCCCGGTGGCAGGGTGGACTACAATGAGCAGTTCTTC	CASTPGGRVDYNEQFF
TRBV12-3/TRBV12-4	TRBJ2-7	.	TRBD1	TGTGCCAGCCTACGACAGGGATCCTACGAGCAGTACTTC	CASLRQGSYEQYF
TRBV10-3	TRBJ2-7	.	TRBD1	TGTGCCATCAGTGACGACAGGGGAGGCTACGAGCAGTACTTC	CAISDDRGGYEQYF
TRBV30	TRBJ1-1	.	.	TGTGCCTGGAGTGTAGTAGGGACAACTGAAGCTTTCTTT	CAWSVVGTTEAFF
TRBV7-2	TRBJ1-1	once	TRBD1	TGTGCCAGCAGCCCTCTCCGTCGACAGGGAAACACTGAAGCTTTCTTT	CASSPLRRQGNTEAFF
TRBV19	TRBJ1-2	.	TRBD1	TGTGCCAGTCTTCCGGTGGACAGGACTAACTATGGCTACACCTTC	CASLPVDRTNYGYTF
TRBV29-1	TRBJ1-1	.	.	TGCAGCGTTGTCAGGGTAGGCGCTTTCTTT	CSVVRVGAFF
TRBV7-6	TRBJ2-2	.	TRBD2	TGTGCCAGCAGCTTACGGGCGGGGGAGTTGAACACCGGGGAGCTGTTTTTT	CASSLRAGELNTGELFF